This TCR beta chain originates from a study of T cells in women clearing cervical HPV infection. Study context: No precancer developed; the control's incident HPV16 infection cleared within 12 months. Study results and limitations: Effector/memory and HPV-specific T cells were not isolated, and association timing is unknown. Cases carried less TRBV6-7 than controls: roughly 0.11% versus 0.16%.

Comment on this clone: Antigen specificity is unknown. From the germline J gene comes the end of the CDR3, since the read stops 3 residues before it.

The method was immunoSEQ multiplex PCR; TCRdb's version includes in-frame clones alone and lacks a portion of them. The sample table includes about 21,000 clones. Trimming took off 0 bases at V and 3 bases at J, with 2 bases between the two ends. CDR1 is SGDLS, CDR2 YYNGEE, per germline. The CDR3 has 12 amino acids. The chain combines TRBV9 with TRBJ2-3; D ambiguous. Material: blood buffy coat. The receptor comes from a woman between 18 and 70 years old with a cervical HPV16 infection that either progressed to CIN3+ or cleared (not recorded which). CDR3 DNA (partial): TGTGCCAGCAGCGTAGCGACAGATACG. It is translated as CASSVATDT. The entire CDR3 protein reads CASSVATDTQYF. The whole variable domain, filled in from reference TRBV9 and TRBJ2-3, reads DSGVTQTPKHLITATGQRVTLRCSPRSGDLSVYWYQQSLDQGLQFLIQYYNGEERAKGNILERFSAQQFPDLHSELNLSSLELGDSALYFCASSVATDTQYFGPGTRLTVL.